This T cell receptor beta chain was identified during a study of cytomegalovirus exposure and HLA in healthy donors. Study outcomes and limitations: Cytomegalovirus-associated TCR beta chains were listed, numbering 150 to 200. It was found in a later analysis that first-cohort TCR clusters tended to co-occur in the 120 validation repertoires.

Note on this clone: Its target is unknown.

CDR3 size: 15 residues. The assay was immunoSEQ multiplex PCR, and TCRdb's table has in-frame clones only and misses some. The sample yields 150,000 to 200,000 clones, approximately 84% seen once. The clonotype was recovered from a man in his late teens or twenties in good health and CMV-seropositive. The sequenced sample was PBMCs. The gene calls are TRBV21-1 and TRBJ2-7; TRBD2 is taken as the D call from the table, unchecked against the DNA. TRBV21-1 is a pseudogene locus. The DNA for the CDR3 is TGTGCCAGCAGCACGACGACTAGCGGATCCTACGAGCAGTACTTC. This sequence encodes CASSTTTSGSYEQYF.